What follows describes a single T cell receptor beta chain. The sample originates from a study of T-cell reconstitution after alpha-beta-depleted transplantation in children. Unique molecular identifiers were incorporated during preparation of the TCRbeta library. TCRdb re-analysed the PCR reads in MiXCR, keeping a single row per CDR3 protein. The sample lists a few hundred thousand distinct CDR3 sequences, around 17% seen once, with 3.3% in the top ten. The junction had 8 bases not matched to a gene; V was cut back by 5 bases and J by 3 bases. Germline V gives CDR1 SGHTA, CDR2 FQGNSA. The length of the CDR3 is 16 residues.

The sequences come from PBMCs from the stem cell graft donor, collected from the stem cell graft. The clonotype was recovered from a human donor who donated a stem cell graft to a child with acute lymphoblastic leukemia. The chain employs TRBV7-2 and TRBJ2-7, with 12 bases identical to TRBD2. In nucleotides, the CDR3 is TGTGCCAGCAGCACTCGGACTAGCGGGATCCTCTACGAGCAGTACTTC. Its protein product is CASSTRTSGILYEQYF.